Below, 11 T cell receptor beta chains from the same sample are listed, as sequenced in a study of cytomegalovirus exposure and HLA in healthy donors. Primers included in the PCR were 60 Vbeta and 13 Jbeta primers. Profiling relied on immunoSEQ multiplex PCR, and the TCRdb table lists in-frame clones only, not all of them. This sample yields roughly 80,000 clones, of which around 82% are seen a single time; 3% to 3.5% belongs to the top ten. The material sequenced was PBMCs. The receptors here all came from a man between 35 and 55 years old in good health and CMV-seronegative.

This clone has just a few counts. J is TRBJ1-1 and V is TRBV7-2; D might be TRBD1 (5 bases). The V end was cut by 5 bases, the J end by 6 bases, with 13 bases between. This CDR3 is 13 amino acids long. Looked up from germline, CDR1 is SGHTA and CDR2 is FQGNSA. The CDR3 is CASSHGGFSEAFF. Written as DNA, the CDR3 is TGTGCCAGCAGCCACGGGGGATTCTCTGAAGCTTTCTTT.

J is TRBJ1-1 and V is TRBV6-4; D unclear. V lost 8 bases and J lost 4, with 17 bases in between. The length of the CDR3 is 14 residues. Germline CDR1 is MRHNA and CDR2 is SNTAGT. The CDR3 spells CASSSEGGRTEAFF. In nucleotides, the CDR3 is TGTGCCAGCTCATCCGAGGGAGGGCGCACTGAAGCTTTCTTT.

The chain carries TRBV7-8 and TRBJ2-7, with D possibly matching TRBD2 (7 bases). V was cut by 5 bases and J by 7 bases, with 24 bases left in between. Germline CDR1 and CDR2: SGHVS and FQNEAQ. The CDR3 extends over 16 amino acids. CDR3 sequence: CASSPRGGSAVGEQYF. The CDR3 bases are TGTGCCAGCAGCCCGAGGGGGGGCTCGGCGGTAGGGGAGCAGTACTTC.

Details on this clone: One junction end disagrees with the germline gene, perhaps due to a read error. The rearrangement uses TRBV7-9 and TRBJ2-7, with 12 bases identical to TRBD2. The CDR3 spans 17 residues. Germline V gives CDR1 SEHNR, CDR2 FQNEAQ (reference sequence). The CDR3 DNA sequence: TGTTCCAGCAGCTCACGACTAGCGGGGGCCACCTCCTACGAGCAGTACTTC. Translating gives CSSSSRLAGATSYEQYF.

This clone was detected a few times. J is TRBJ2-7 and V is TRBV7-9; possible D gene TRBD1, 6 bases. V lost 5 bases, J lost 4 bases, and 30 bases lay in between. Germline CDR1 SEHNR, CDR2 FQNEAQ (reference sequence). The CDR3 has 19 residues. The chain's CDR3 is CASSQKTINRVGLVYEQYF. The DNA for the CDR3 is TGTGCCAGCAGCCAAAAAACCATTAACAGGGTTGGTTTGGTGTACGAGCAGTACTTC.

The sample holds a few counts of this clone. V usage is TRBV4-2 and J usage is TRBJ1-1, with D possibly being TRBD1 (5 bases). The CDR3 length is 16 residues. Germline V gives CDR1 LGHNA, CDR2 YNFKEQ. V was cut by 1 base and J by 3 bases, with 15 bases left in between. In nucleotides, the CDR3 is TGTGCCAGCAGCCAAGGCGAGACAGACCGGGACACTGAAGCTTTCTTT. Translated: CASSQGETDRDTEAFF.

The chain combines TRBV19 with TRBJ1-1; D is perhaps TRBD1 (5 bases). CDR1 and CDR2 (germline): LNHDA, SQIVND (reference sequence). Between the trimmed V and J ends, which lost 2 bases and 3 bases, there was a span of 16 bases. The CDR3 covers 16 residues. The CDR3 region is CASSILNRGRDTEAFF. CDR3 bases: TGTGCCAGTAGTATATTAAACCGGGGGAGGGACACTGAAGCTTTCTTT.

The gene calls are TRBV5-1 and TRBJ1-2, with 7 bases lining up with TRBD1. CDR1 and CDR2 (germline): SGHRS, YFSETQ. The CDR3 loop spans 13 amino acids. Trimming cost V 4 bases and J 6 bases; bases outside gene matches: 6. This CDR3 reads CASSLDREHGYTF. The DNA of the CDR3 is TGCGCCAGCAGCCTCGACAGGGAGCATGGCTACACCTTC.

Concerning this clone: The junction differs from germline at one of its ends, possibly a read error. The chain combines TRBV6-6 with TRBJ1-2, with TRBD1 matching over 11 bases. CDR3 length: 14 residues. Germline V gene lookup returns CDR1 MNHNY and CDR2 SVGAGI (reference sequence). The CDR3 loop is CASSPRTGGDGYPF. CDR3 DNA: TGTGCCAGCAGTCCCCGGACAGGGGGCGATGGCTACCCCTTC.

This clone was seen a few times. The V gene is TRBV6-5, the J gene TRBJ1-1; 7 nucleotides match TRBD1. The length of the CDR3 is 14 residues. Germline assignment: CDR1 MNHEY and CDR2 SVGAGI. The trim removed 8 bases at V and 7 bases at J, leaving 13 bases unmatched. In DNA form, the CDR3 reads TGTGCCAGCGGTGACAGGCCAGCAGGGGGTGAAGCTTTCTTT. Translated, it gives CASGDRPAGGEAFF.

The V gene is TRBV6-5, the J gene TRBJ1-2; no clear D. In germline, CDR1 is MNHEY, CDR2 SVGAGI. Trimming took off 2 bases at V and 4 bases at J, with 11 bases between the two ends. This CDR3 is built from 14 residues. The CDR3 coding sequence is TGTGCCAGCAGTTACGGTGGGCAACCCTATGGCTACACCTTC. Translation gives CASSYGGQPYGYTF.